A single sample is the source of the 20 T cell receptor delta chains below, sequenced in a study of γδ T cells in repeated Plasmodium falciparum infection. TCRdb reprocessed the multiplex PCR reads using CATT. The data hold approximately 90,000 delta-chain clones, with approximately 0.96% observed a single time. Flow sorting of PBMC yielded separate Vgamma9/Vdelta2+ and Vdelta2-negative gammadelta T cell populations for bulk repertoire analysis. The material sequenced was gamma-delta T cells from blood. These receptors originate from a pool of human donors (malaria-infected and uninfected, not separated).

This clone showed up just a few times. The protein that TCRdb holds for this DNA derives from a much larger clone and differs from the translated DNA at residue 11, which likely indicates a read error; the protein shown here is translated from the DNA. The chain joins TRDV1 to TRDJ1; possibly TRDD2 for D (7 bases). Germline V lookup: CDR1 TSWWSYY, CDR2 QGS. The CDR3 has 24 amino acids. Trimming left V 2 bases short and J 4 bases short, with 41 bases between. CDR3 bases: TGTGCTCTTGGGGAAGGGTTCCTACGGATACCCCCAACCTGGGCTTCTTTACGATACGATAAACTCATCTTT. Its protein product is CALGEGFLRIPPTWASLRYDKLIF.

About this clone: A read error likely explains why the TCRdb protein, taken from a much larger clone, differs from this DNA's translation at residue 5; the protein shown is translated from the DNA. The CDR3 sequence: CACDAVSGGPINQPTDKLIF. Here the CDR3 DNA reads TGTGCCTGTGACGCAGTAAGTGGGGGACCTATCAATCAACCGACCGATAAACTCATCTTT. V usage is TRDV2 and J usage is TRDJ1; 7 bases map to TRDD3. Trimming at V came to 3 bases and at J to 2 bases, leaving 23 bases not matched to a gene. The germline gives CDR1 GEAIGNYY, CDR2 EKD. This CDR3 is 20 amino acids long.

This clone was seen more than once but under ten times. A far larger clone lies a single base away; this is likely a read error. Different DNA sequences within this sample yield the same CDR3. The V gene is TRDV1, the J gene TRDJ1; 8 bases match TRDD3. The CDR3 covers 16 residues. Germline V gene lookup returns CDR1 TSWWSYY and CDR2 QGS. The CDR3 sequence: CALGELTGGHTDKLIF. CDR3 in DNA: TGCGCTCTTGGGGAACTGACTGGGGGGCACACCGATAAACTCATCTTT.

By frequency in the sample, this clone is medium-sized. Distinct nucleotide sequences in the sample also encode this CDR3. The chain carries TRDV2 and TRDJ1; TRDD3 aligns across 11 bases. CDR1 and CDR2 (germline): GEAIGNYY, EKD. The CDR3 loop spans 17 amino acids. The trim removed 1 base at V and 0 bases at J, leaving 6 bases unmatched. CDR3 sequence reads: CACDTLGDTRNTDKLIF. DNA for the CDR3: TGTGCCTGTGACACTCTGGGGGATACAAGGAACACCGATAAACTCATCTTT.

This clone turned up a few times. TCRdb shows a much larger clone's protein in place of this DNA's translation, and the two differ at residue 13, likely through a read error; the protein shown is translated from the DNA. The rearrangement joins TRDV1 to TRDJ1, with TRDD3 matching 10 bases. Germline CDR1 and CDR2: TSWWSYY and QGS. The CDR3 length is 18 residues. V shed 5 bases and J 3 bases; nucleotides not matched to a gene: 15. CDR3 DNA: TGTGCTCTTGGGACCCACCTGGGGGATAAGTATAACGCCGATAAACTCATCTTT. As protein: CALGTHLGDKYNADKLIF.

Details on this clone: A far larger clone is just one base off, so this is likely a read error. Other DNA sequences of this sample code for an identical CDR3. V and J are TRAV36/DV7 and TRDJ1; 11 bases are shared with TRDD3. Germline V gives CDR1 VTNFRS, CDR2 LTSSGIE (reference sequence). V trimming: 4 bases; J trimming: 11 bases; junction bases outside the gene matches: 7. The CDR3 is 12 amino acids. The CDR3 coding sequence is TGTGCTGTGCTGTACTGGGGGATAAAGCTCATCTTT. Encoded protein: CAVLYWGIKLIF.

This clone has only a few counts. This DNA's translation differs at residue 10 from TCRdb's protein, which comes from a much larger clone; a read error is likely, and the protein shown is translated from the DNA. V is TRDV1 and J is TRDJ1; D call uncertain. The CDR3 is 14 amino acids. In germline, CDR1 is TSWWSYY, CDR2 QGS. Written as DNA, the CDR3 is TGTGCTCTTGGGGAGATAGAGTACACCAATAAACTCATCTTT. Its protein is CALGEIEYTNKLIF.

Points on this clone: Given a far larger clone just one base away, this is likely a sequencing read error. At the DNA level, this CDR3 is encoded by other sequences in the same sample as well. V gene TRDV1 combines with J gene TRDJ1, with TRDD3 as a possible D gene (5 bases). The J gene, absent from TCRdb, was called here by matching the DNA to germline. Trimming cost V 5 bases and J 5 bases, with 39 bases left between them. Germline CDR1 reads TSWWSYY; CDR2 reads QGS. The length of the CDR3 is 22 residues. CDR3 nucleotides: TGTGCTCTTGGGCAAAGCTTACTACTCAGGAGCCACCTATACTGGAAAACAGATAAACTCATCTTT. Its translation is CALGQSLLLRSHLYWKTDKLIF.

As to this clone: This likely came from a read error, as a far larger clone is one base away. Other nucleotide sequences from this sample produce the same CDR3. This chain links TRDV2 with TRDJ1, with 7 bases matching TRDD3. TCRdb leaves out the J gene; it was filled in here by matching the DNA to germline. The CDR3 spans 18 residues. Germline V lookup: CDR1 GEAIGNYY, CDR2 EKD. Trimming removed 7 bases from V and 3 bases from J; junction bases left unmatched: 22. CDR3 DNA sequence: TGTGCCTGCGATGGGCCTAAGAACGAATACTGGGGAGCCGATAAACTCATCTTT. Its translation: CACDGPKNEYWGADKLIF.

About this clone: This sequence is one base from a far larger clone and is likely a read error. Other nucleotide sequences in the sample specify the same CDR3. With the J gene uncalled, the V gene is TRDV1; the table's D call TRDD3 went unverified against the DNA. Germline V lookup: CDR1 TSWWSYY, CDR2 QGS. The CDR3 loop spans 21 amino acids. Here the CDR3 reads CALGERSRGLPSGGYTDKLIF. DNA of the CDR3: TGTGCTCTTGGGGAACGATCTCGAGGGCTACCTTCTGGGGGATACACCGATAAGCTCATCTTT.

In this sample, this clone turned up a few times. TCRdb records a much larger clone's protein for this DNA, with a difference at residue 8 that likely arises from a read error; the protein given is the translation of the DNA. This chain connects TRDV1 to TRDJ1; 11 bases match TRDD3. In the absence of a J gene in TCRdb, the DNA was matched to germline to assign it here. V shed 2 bases and J 3 bases; nucleotides not matched to a gene: 32. CDR3 size: 25 residues. Germline V gene data show CDR1 as TSWWSYY and CDR2 as QGS. CDR3: CALGEVPRRSPRIMGDTRPSDKLIF. CDR3 DNA: TGTGCTCTTGGGGAAGTGCCTAGACGGAGTCCCCGGATCATGGGGGATACGCGTCCATCCGATAAACTCATCTTT.

This clone was detected only a few times. TCRdb's protein for this DNA is that of a much larger clone and differs from the translation at residue 3, likely a read error; the protein shown is the DNA translation. The rearrangement joins TRDV2 to TRDJ1; TRDD3 matches at 9 bases. Because TCRdb records no J gene, it was assigned here through a match of the DNA to germline. V dropped 9 bases and J dropped 3; count of bases not matched to a gene: 16. The CDR3 spans 16 residues. The germline V gene encodes CDR1 GEAIGNYY and CDR2 EKD. CDR3 amino acids: CASAAVGDRISDKLIF. CDR3 sequence (DNA): TGTGCCAGTGCGGCCGTGGGGGATAGGATATCCGATAAACTCATCTTT.

This clone was seen at least ten times. This chain joins TRDV1 and TRDJ1, with 8 bases identical to TRDD3. The CDR3 extends over 22 amino acids. V dropped 3 bases and J dropped 0; count of bases not matched to a gene: 24. Looked up from germline, CDR1 is TSWWSYY and CDR2 is QGS. DNA of the CDR3: TGTGCTCTTGGGGAGGACTTCCCGTACTGGGGGCCCTTGGGGTTGTACACCGATAAACTCATCTTT. Residues: CALGEDFPYWGPLGLYTDKLIF.

This clone has more than one count but fewer than ten. TCRdb attributes to this sequence the protein of a much larger clone, which differs from the DNA translation at residue 8; a read error is likely, and the protein displayed is translated from the DNA. V usage is TRDV1 and J usage is TRDJ2, with 9 positions matching TRDD2. CDR3 size: 22 residues. The V gene end was trimmed by 3 bases and the J gene end by 2 bases; junction bases not matched to a gene: 22. Per germline, CDR1 TSWWSYY and CDR2 QGS. The CDR3 protein is CALGDHKAFLREPGILTAQLFF. The CDR3 nucleotides read TGTGCTCTTGGGGACCATAAGGCCTTCCTACGAGAGCCTGGGATCTTGACAGCACAACTCTTCTTT.

There are many counts of this clone. Being one base from a much bigger clone, this may be a read error. The sample carries other DNA sequences with the same CDR3. The CDR3 here is CACDTLSYTDKLIF. The CDR3 DNA follows: TGTGCCTGTGACACCCTTAGTTACACCGATAAGCTCATCTTT. The rearrangement joins TRDV2 to TRDJ1, with D unresolved. CDR1 is GEAIGNYY, CDR2 EKD, per germline. The CDR3 length is 14 residues.

This clone was detected ten times or more. TCRdb attributes to this sequence the protein of a much larger clone, which differs from the DNA translation at residue 8; a read error is likely, and the protein displayed is translated from the DNA. The chain joins TRDV2 to TRDJ1; D perhaps matches TRDD3 (6 bases). Germline matching of the DNA provided the J gene here, since TCRdb leaves it blank. The CDR3 contains 18 residues. Germline-derived CDR1 and CDR2 are GEAIGNYY and EKD. The germline V and J ends were trimmed by 3 bases and 0 bases, with 22 bases remaining between them. Here the CDR3 DNA reads TGTGCCTGTGACCCCTTGGGGGGTACAACTATGAACACCGATAAACTCATCTTT. This sequence encodes CACDPLGGTTMNTDKLIF.

This clone was observed a few times. The protein held in TCRdb is that of a much larger clone and does not match this DNA's translation at residue 14, likely because of a read error; the protein shown is translated from the DNA. The chain employs TRDV2 and TRDJ3; 12 bases are a match to TRDD3. The J gene comes from matching the DNA to germline here; TCRdb lacks it. The CDR3 runs to 19 residues. Germline V gene data show CDR1 as GEAIGNYY and CDR2 as EKD. The CDR3 spells CACDWVLGDTTWDIRQMFF. In DNA form, the CDR3 reads TGTGCCTGTGACTGGGTACTGGGGGATACCACCTGGGACATCCGACAGATGTTTTTC.

Concerning this clone: TCRdb pairs this DNA with a much larger clone's protein that differs at residue 16, likely a read error; the protein shown was translated from the DNA. This chain joins TRDV1 and TRDJ2, with 8 positions matching TRDD3. This CDR3 comprises 18 residues. CDR1 and CDR2 (germline): TSWWSYY, QGS. For the CDR3, the DNA is TGTGCTCTTGGGGAACGGGCTAACGTACTGGGGGTGACAGCACAACCCTTCTTT. Encoded protein: CALGERANVLGVTAQPFF.

This clone was counted only a few times. The mismatch at residue 18 between this DNA's translation and the TCRdb protein of a much larger clone likely reflects a read error; the protein shown is translated from the DNA. This chain's CDR3 is CALGEAPSSHTRTLNTDRLIF. The CDR3 DNA reads as TGTGCTCTTGGGGAAGCCCCTTCCTCTCATACGCGTACCCTAAACACCGATAGACTCATCTTT. The rearrangement links TRDV1 to TRDJ1, with TRDD2 matching over 7 bases. No J gene is reported in TCRdb; it was inferred here by comparing the DNA with germline. This CDR3 region has 21 residues. Germline loops: CDR1 TSWWSYY, CDR2 QGS.

This clone was observed at least ten times. The protein that TCRdb holds for this DNA derives from a much larger clone and differs from the translated DNA at residue 7, which likely indicates a read error; the protein shown here is translated from the DNA. The J gene is TRDJ1, the V gene TRDV1; 9 bases fit TRDD3. This CDR3 has 22 residues. V shed 5 bases, J shed 7 bases, and the junction held 32 bases outside the gene matches. Germline V gene sequence: CDR1 TSWWSYY, CDR2 QGS. This CDR3 is CALGIRSVRPTLLGDLRGKLIF. In DNA, the CDR3 is TGTGCTCTTGGGATTCGCAGCGTCCGTCCTACCTTACTGGGGGACCTAAGAGGTAAACTCATCTTT.